This T cell receptor (beta chain) was identified in a study of blood T cell repertoires in COVID-19. Background on the study: Acute and convalescent COVID-19 specimens originated in the United States, Italy and Spain. T cells, B-cell-depleted T cells, or PBMCs provided the cDNA or gDNA that served as material.

The junction had 11 bases not matched to a gene; V was cut back by 3 bases and J by 5 bases. The V gene's germline CDR1 is ENHRY and CDR2 SYGVKD. The CDR3 is made up of 16 amino acids. As handled by the study authors: Counts of nucleated cells, estimated from reference gene primer amplification, were obtained. Some clones are missing from TCRdb's copy, which holds only in-frame ones; the method was immunoSEQ multiplex PCR. V and J calls and clone size are those listed in that table; D and trimming were worked out from the DNA. The sample lists some 150,000 clones, nearly 80% occurring once. This sequence originates from a man older than 75 with acute or convalescent COVID-19. The genes are TRBV10-3 and TRBJ1-2, with 8 bases lining up with TRBD1. The source material was peripheral blood. In DNA form, the CDR3 reads TGTGCCATCAGTGAAGACAGGGGCCTTCTTGGGTATGGCTACACCTTC. This codes for CAISEDRGLLGYGYTF.